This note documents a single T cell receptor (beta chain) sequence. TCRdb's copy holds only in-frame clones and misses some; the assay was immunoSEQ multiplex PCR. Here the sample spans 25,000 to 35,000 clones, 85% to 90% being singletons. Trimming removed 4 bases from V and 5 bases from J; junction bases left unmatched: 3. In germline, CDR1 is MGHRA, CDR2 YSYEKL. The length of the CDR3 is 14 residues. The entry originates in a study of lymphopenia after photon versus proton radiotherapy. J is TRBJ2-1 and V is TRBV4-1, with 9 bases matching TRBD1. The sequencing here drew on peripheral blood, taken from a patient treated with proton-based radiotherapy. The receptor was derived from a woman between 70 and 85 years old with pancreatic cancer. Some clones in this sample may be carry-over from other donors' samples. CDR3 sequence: CASSRDRANNEQFF. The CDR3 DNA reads TGCGCCAGCAGCCGGGACAGGGCGAACAATGAGCAGTTCTTC.